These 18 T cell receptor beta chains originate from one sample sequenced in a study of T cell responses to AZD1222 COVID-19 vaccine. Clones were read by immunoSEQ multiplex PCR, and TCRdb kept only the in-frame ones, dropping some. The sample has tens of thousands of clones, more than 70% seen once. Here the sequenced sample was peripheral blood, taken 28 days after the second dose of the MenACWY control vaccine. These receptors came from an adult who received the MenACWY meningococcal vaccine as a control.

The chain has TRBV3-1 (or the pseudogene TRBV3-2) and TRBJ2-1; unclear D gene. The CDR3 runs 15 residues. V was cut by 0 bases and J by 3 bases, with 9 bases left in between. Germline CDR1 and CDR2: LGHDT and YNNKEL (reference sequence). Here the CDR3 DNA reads TGTGCCAGCAGCCAAGAGGCCCAAATCTACAATGAGCAGTTCTTC. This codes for CASSQEAQIYNEQFF.

This CDR3 is CASSVVAGGYNEQFF. The CDR3 DNA is TGTGCCAGCAGCGTAGTAGCGGGGGGGTACAATGAGCAGTTCTTC. This chain connects TRBV9 to TRBJ2-1; 11 bases are shared with TRBD2. The CDR3 is made up of 15 amino acids. In germline, CDR1 is SGDLS, CDR2 YYNGEE. The trim removed 0 bases at V and 4 bases at J, leaving 0 bases unmatched.

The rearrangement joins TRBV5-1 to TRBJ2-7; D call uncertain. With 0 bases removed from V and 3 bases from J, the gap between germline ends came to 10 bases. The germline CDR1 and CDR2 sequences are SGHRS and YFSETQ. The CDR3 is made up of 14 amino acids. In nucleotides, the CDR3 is TGCGCCAGCAGCTTGGCAGAAGGAAGCTACGAGCAGTACTTC. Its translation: CASSLAEGSYEQYF.

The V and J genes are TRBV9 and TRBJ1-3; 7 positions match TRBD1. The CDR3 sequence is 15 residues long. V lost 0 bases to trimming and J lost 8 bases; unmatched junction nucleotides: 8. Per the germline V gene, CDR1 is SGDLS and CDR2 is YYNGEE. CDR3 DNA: TGTGCCAGCAGCGTAGATGCAGGGGGATTGGACACCATATATTTT. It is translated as CASSVDAGGLDTIYF.

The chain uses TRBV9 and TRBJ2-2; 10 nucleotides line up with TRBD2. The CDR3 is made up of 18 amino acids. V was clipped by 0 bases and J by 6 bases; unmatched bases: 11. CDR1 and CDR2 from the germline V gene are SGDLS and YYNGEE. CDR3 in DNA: TGTGCCAGCAGCGTAGCTTATCGGCTAGCGGGGGAGGCCGGGGAGCTGTTTTTT. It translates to CASSVAYRLAGEAGELFF.

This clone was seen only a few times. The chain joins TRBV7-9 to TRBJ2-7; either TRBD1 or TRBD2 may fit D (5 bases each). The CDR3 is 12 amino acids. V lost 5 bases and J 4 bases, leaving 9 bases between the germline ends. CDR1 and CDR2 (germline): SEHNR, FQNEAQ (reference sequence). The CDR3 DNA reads TGTGCCAGCAGCGGGGACGGTTACGAGCAGTACTTC. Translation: CASSGDGYEQYF.

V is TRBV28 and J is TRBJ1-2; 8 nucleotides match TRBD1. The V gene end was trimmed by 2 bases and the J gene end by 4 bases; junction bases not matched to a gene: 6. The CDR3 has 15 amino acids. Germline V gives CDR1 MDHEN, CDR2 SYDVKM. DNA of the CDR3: TGTGCCAGCAGTTTAACAGGGGGTAAGGGCTATGGCTACACCTTC. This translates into CASSLTGGKGYGYTF.

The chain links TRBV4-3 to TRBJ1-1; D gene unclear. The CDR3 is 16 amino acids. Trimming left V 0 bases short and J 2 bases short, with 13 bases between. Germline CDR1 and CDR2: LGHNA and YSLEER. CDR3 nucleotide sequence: TGCGCCAGCAGCCAAGATCGACAAATTGGCAACACTGAAGCTTTCTTT. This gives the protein CASSQDRQIGNTEAFF.

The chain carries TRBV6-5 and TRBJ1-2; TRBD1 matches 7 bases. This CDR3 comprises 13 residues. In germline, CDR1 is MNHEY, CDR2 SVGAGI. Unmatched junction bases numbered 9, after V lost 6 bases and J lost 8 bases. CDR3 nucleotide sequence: TGTGCCAGCAGCATGACAGGGTCTAACGGCTACACCTTC. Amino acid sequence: CASSMTGSNGYTF.

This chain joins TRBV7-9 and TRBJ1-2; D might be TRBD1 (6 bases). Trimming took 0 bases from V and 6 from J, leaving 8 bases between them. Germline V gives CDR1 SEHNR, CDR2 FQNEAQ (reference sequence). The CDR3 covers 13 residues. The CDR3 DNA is TGTGCCAGCAGCTTAGCCGGGACACATGGCTACACCTTC. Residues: CASSLAGTHGYTF.

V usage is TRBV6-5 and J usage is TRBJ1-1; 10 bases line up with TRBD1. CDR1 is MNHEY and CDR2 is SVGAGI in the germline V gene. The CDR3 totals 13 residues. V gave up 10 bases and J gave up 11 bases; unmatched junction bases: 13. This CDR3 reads CATYGTGDFSAFF. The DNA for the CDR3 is TGTGCCACCTACGGGACAGGGGATTTTAGCGCTTTCTTT.

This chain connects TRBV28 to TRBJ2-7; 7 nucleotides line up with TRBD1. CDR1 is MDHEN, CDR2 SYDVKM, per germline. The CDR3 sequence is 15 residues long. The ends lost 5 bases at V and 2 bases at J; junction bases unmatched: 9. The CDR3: CASSPAEGQTYEQYF. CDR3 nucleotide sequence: TGTGCCAGCAGTCCCGCAGAGGGACAGACCTACGAGCAGTACTTC. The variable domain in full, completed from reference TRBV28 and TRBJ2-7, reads DVKVTQSSRYLVKRTGEKVFLECVQDMDHENMFWYRQDPGLGLRLIYFSYDVKMKEKGDIPEGYSVSREKKERFSLILESASTNQTSMYLCASSPAEGQTYEQYFGPGTRLTVT.

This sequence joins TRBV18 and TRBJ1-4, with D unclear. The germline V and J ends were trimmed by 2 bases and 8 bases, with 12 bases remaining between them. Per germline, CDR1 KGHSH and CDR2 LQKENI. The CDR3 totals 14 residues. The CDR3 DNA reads TGTGCCAGCTCACCAGTAAGGAAAGGGGAAAAACTGTTTTTT. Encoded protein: CASSPVRKGEKLFF.

CDR3 amino acids: CASSTRQWGNEQFF. CDR3 sequence (DNA): TGTGCCAGCAGTACCCGACAGTGGGGTAATGAGCAGTTCTTC. The chain couples TRBV6-5 to TRBJ2-1, with TRBD1 as a possible D gene (5 bases). Trimming cost V 5 bases and J 7 bases, with 15 bases left between them. The germline V gene has CDR1 MNHEY and CDR2 SVGAGI. CDR3 size: 14 residues.

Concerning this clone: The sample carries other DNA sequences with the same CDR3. DNA for the CDR3: TGTGCCAGCTCACCACGAGGGGACACTGAAGCTTTCTTT. It codes for CASSPRGDTEAFF. The rearrangement joins TRBV18 to TRBJ1-1, with D possibly matching TRBD1 (5 bases). The germline CDR1 and CDR2 sequences are KGHSH and LQKENI. The length of the CDR3 is 13 residues. Between the trimmed V and J ends, which lost 1 base and 3 bases, there was a span of 6 bases. Full variable domain (outside the CDR3, taken from reference TRBV18 and TRBJ1-1): NAGVMQNPRHLVRRRGQEARLRCSPMKGHSHVYWYRQLPEEGLKFMVYLQKENIIDESGMPKERFSAEFPKEGPSILRIQQVVRGDSAAYFCASSPRGDTEAFFGQGTRLTVV.

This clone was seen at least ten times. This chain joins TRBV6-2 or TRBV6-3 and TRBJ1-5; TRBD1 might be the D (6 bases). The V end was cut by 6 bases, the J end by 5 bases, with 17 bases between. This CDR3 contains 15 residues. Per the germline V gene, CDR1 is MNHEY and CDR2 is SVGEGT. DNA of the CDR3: TGTGCCAGCAGCACCTTAACAACAGGGTATCAGCCCCAGCATTTT. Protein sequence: CASSTLTTGYQPQHF.

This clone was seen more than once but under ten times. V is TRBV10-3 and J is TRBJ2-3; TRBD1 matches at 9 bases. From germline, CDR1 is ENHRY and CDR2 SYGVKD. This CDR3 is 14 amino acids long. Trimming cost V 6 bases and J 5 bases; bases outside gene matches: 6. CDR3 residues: CAISTGGAEDTQYF. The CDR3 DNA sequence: TGTGCCATCAGCACAGGGGGCGCGGAAGATACGCAGTATTTT.

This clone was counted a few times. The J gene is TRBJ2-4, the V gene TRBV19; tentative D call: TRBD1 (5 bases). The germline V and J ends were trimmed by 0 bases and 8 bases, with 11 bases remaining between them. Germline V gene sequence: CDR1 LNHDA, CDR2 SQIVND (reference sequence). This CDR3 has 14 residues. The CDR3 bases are TGTGCCAGTAGTATAGACAGGGAAACAGACATTCAGTACTTC. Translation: CASSIDRETDIQYF.